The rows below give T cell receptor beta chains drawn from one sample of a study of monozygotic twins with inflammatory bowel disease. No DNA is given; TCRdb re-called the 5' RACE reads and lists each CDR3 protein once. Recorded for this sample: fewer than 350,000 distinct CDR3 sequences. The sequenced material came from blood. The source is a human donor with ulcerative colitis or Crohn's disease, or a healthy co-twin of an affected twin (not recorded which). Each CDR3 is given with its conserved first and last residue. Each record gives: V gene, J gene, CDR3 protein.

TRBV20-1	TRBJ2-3	CSASNGVSTDTQYF
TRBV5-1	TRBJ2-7	CASSFWTSMDEQYF
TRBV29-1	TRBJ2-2	CSVGRGYTGELFF
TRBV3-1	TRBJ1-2	CASSQEGNYGYTF
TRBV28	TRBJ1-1	CASTRWGRDTEAFF
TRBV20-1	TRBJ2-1	CSAREGGGVHEQFF
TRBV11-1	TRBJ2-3	CASSSPGLAMSFTDTQYF
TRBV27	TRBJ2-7	CASSLSPMKEQYF
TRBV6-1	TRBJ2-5	CASLWTSGGETQYF
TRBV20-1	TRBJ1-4	CSASSPSLQGRYEKLFF
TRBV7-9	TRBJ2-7	CASSSPTGIYEQYF
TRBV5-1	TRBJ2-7	CASSLVQMYEQYF
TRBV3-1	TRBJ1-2	CASSQAYGGAYGYTF
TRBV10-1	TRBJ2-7	CASGRQGGYEQYF
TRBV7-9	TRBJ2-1	CASRGENYNEQFF
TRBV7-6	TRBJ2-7	CASSPTGAIYEQYF
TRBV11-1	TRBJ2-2	CASSLAVPGELFF
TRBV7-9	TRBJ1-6	CASRIEGGESNSPLHF
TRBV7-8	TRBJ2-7	CASSSPMTGNVYEQYF
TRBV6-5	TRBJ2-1	CASSFDRDRVYNEQFF
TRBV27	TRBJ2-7	CASRRGSHEQYF
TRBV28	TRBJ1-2	CASTLLGPNYGYTF
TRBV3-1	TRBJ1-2	CASSRLEGSGYTF
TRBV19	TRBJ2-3	CASSIVLAGVDTQYF
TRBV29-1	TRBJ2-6	CSAGQGSSGANVLTF
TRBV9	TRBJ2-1	CASSAKLAGGNEQFF
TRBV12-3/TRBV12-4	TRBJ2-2	CASSLARRGPTGELFF
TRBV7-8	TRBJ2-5	CASSLELAGLWETQYF
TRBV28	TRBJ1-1	CASRRQGTTMAFF
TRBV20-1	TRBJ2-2	CSASAQAGGTGELFF
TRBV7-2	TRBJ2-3	CASSLRGETDTQYF
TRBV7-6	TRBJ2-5	CASSSALAGGHGTQYF
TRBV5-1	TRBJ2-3	CASSRTSGSQDTQYF
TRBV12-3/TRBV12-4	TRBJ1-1	CASREATGALEAFF
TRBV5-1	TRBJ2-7	CASSDRDSGWNEQYF
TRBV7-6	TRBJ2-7	CASSPSPGTGDEQYF
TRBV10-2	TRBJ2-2	CASSELAGSGTGELFF
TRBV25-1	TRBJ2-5	CASSVLAGGSGETQYF
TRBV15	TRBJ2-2	CATRAGQYTGELFF
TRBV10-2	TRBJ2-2	CASSRGPTGELFF
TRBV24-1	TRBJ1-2	CATSAGARRGYTF
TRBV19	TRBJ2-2	CASGDRGLAGELFF
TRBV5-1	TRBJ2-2	CASGPRATGELFF
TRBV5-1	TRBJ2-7	CASSLRGEVHSYEQYF
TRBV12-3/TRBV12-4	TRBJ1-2	CASSGWGVDYGYTF
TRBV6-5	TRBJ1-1	CASMLAGGRNTEAFF
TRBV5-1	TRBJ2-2	CASSTRENTGELFF
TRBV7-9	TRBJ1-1	CASSLADSKAFF
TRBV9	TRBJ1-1	CASSARMNTEAFF
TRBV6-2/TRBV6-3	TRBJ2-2	CASRTYSTGELFF
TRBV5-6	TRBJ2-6	CASRLEGSGGVHGANVLTF
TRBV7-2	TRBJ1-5	CASSSGFGQGNQPQHF
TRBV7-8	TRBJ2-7	CASSAQGKVYEQYF
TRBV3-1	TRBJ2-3	CASSQDYWSTPDTQYF